This T cell receptor (beta chain) was profiled in a study of Ad26.COV2.S vaccination and SARS-CoV-2 variants. Repertoires were generated with immunoSEQ multiplex PCR, while TCRdb's copy carries only in-frame clones and drops some. The table has 430,000 or so clones, roughly 87% seen once; the top ten hold around 2.5%. Noted treatment: approximately 18 received Ad26.COV2.S at low or high dose, single or two shots; 5 received placebo; per-sample allocation not given. Sampling was performed 63 days after the first vaccine or placebo injection. This CDR3 contains 14 residues. Germline CDR1 SGDLS, CDR2 YYNGEE. Trimming cost V 0 bases and J 10 bases; bases outside gene matches: 9.

This receptor was taken from a person aged 18-60 years who received the Ad26.COV2.S COVID-19 vaccine or a placebo. Here the sequenced sample was peripheral blood, taken in a trial of Ad26.COV2.S vaccine versus placebo. The chain joins TRBV9 to TRBJ1-1; 7 nucleotides agree with TRBD1. The CDR3 DNA reads TGTGCCAGCAGCGTAGCTGGGGACAGCCAAGGAGCTTTCTTT. Amino acid sequence: CASSVAGDSQGAFF.